Listed below are T cell receptor beta chains from one sample, sequenced in a study of blood T cell repertoires in COVID-19. TCRdb keeps only in-frame clones here, not all; method: immunoSEQ multiplex PCR. This repertoire shows 450,000 or so clones, about 92% found once; its top ten account for 0.6%. The sample was PBMCs or T cells enriched from blood (not recorded which). These receptors were taken from a man aged 18 to 29 who had recovered from COVID-19. CDR3s include the opening cysteine and the closing phenylalanine or tryptophan. The D gene is left open where the match is weak. Not all rows give a size; the values are once, few, many and, for expanded clones, a class.

j_gene: TRBJ1-6
len: 14
abundance: once
v_gene: TRBV2
d_gene: NA
CDR3aa: CASSGGGYNSPLHF
CDR3nt: TGTGCCAGCAGTGGCGGGGGGTATAATTCACCCCTCCACTTT

j_gene: TRBJ2-1
len: 14
abundance: NA
v_gene: TRBV5-4
d_gene: NA
CDR3aa: CASSLAGSYNEQFF
CDR3nt: TGTGCCAGCAGCTTGGCCGGGTCCTACAATGAGCAGTTCTTC

j_gene: TRBJ1-2
len: 16
abundance: once
v_gene: TRBV19
d_gene: NA
CDR3aa: CASTPKYQGTYYGYTF
CDR3nt: TGTGCCAGTACCCCTAAGTACCAGGGGACCTACTATGGCTACACCTTC

j_gene: TRBJ1-6
len: 14
abundance: once
v_gene: TRBV30
d_gene: NA
CDR3aa: CAWSRGDEFSPLHF
CDR3nt: TGTGCCTGGAGTCGGGGGGATGAATTTTCACCCCTCCACTTT

j_gene: TRBJ1-1
len: 13
abundance: NA
v_gene: TRBV29-1
d_gene: TRBD1
CDR3aa: CSVRDRANTEAFF
CDR3nt: TGCAGCGTCCGGGACAGGGCCAACACTGAAGCTTTCTTT

j_gene: TRBJ1-5
len: 16
abundance: few
v_gene: TRBV7-2
d_gene: TRBD1
CDR3aa: CASSLAGTASNQPQHF
CDR3nt: TGTGCCAGCAGCTTAGCTGGGACAGCCAGCAATCAGCCCCAGCATTTT

j_gene: TRBJ1-1
len: 14
abundance: NA
v_gene: TRBV6-5
d_gene: TRBD1
CDR3aa: CASTTGGRDTEAFF
CDR3nt: TGTGCCAGCACTACAGGGGGCAGGGACACTGAAGCTTTCTTT

j_gene: TRBJ2-2
len: 15
abundance: NA
v_gene: TRBV7-3
d_gene: TRBD2
CDR3aa: CASSLGSGRAGELFF
CDR3nt: TGTGCCAGCAGCCTCGGGAGCGGGAGGGCCGGGGAGCTGTTTTTT

j_gene: TRBJ2-2
len: 14
abundance: NA
v_gene: TRBV19
d_gene: NA
CDR3aa: CAAGGGAFAGELFF
CDR3nt: TGTGCCGCAGGAGGGGGGGCGTTTGCCGGGGAGCTGTTTTTT

j_gene: TRBJ1-4
len: 16
abundance: many
v_gene: TRBV5-4
d_gene: NA
CDR3aa: CASSLAGAQGNEKLFF
CDR3nt: TGTGCCAGCAGCTTGGCCGGGGCCCAGGGGAATGAAAAACTGTTTTTT

j_gene: TRBJ1-1
len: 13
abundance: NA
v_gene: TRBV10-1
d_gene: NA
CDR3aa: CASSGHTGTEAFF
CDR3nt: TGCGCCAGCAGTGGACATACGGGGACTGAAGCTTTCTTT

j_gene: TRBJ2-5
len: 15
abundance: NA
v_gene: TRBV2
d_gene: NA
CDR3aa: CASRYGGAPRETQYF
CDR3nt: TGTGCCAGCCGTTACGGCGGGGCCCCGAGGGAGACCCAGTACTTC

j_gene: TRBJ1-5
len: 13
abundance: once
v_gene: TRBV10-1
d_gene: NA
CDR3aa: CASSRDINQPQHF
CDR3nt: TGCGCCAGCAGCCGGGACATCAATCAGCCCCAGCATTTT

j_gene: TRBJ2-2
len: 17
abundance: once
v_gene: TRBV11-3
d_gene: NA
CDR3aa: CASSIGVFGGSTGELFF
CDR3nt: TGTGCCAGCAGCATAGGGGTATTTGGCGGATCCACCGGGGAGCTGTTTTTT

j_gene: TRBJ2-5
len: 13
abundance: once
v_gene: TRBV11-2
d_gene: NA
CDR3aa: CASSLIPGETQYF
CDR3nt: TGTGCCAGCAGCTTAATCCCCGGTGAGACCCAGTACTTC

j_gene: TRBJ1-1
len: 13
abundance: NA
v_gene: TRBV2
d_gene: TRBD1
CDR3aa: CASSPTGDTEAFF
CDR3nt: TGTGCCAGCAGTCCGACAGGGGACACTGAAGCTTTCTTT

j_gene: TRBJ2-2
len: 16
abundance: NA
v_gene: TRBV27
d_gene: TRBD2
CDR3aa: CASSVSSGTMTGELFF
CDR3nt: TGTGCCAGCAGTGTCTCTAGCGGGACAATGACCGGGGAGCTGTTTTTT

j_gene: TRBJ1-2
len: 13
abundance: NA
v_gene: TRBV12-3/TRBV12-4
d_gene: NA
CDR3aa: CASSPGPGGGYTF
CDR3nt: TGTGCCAGCAGTCCGGGACCGGGGGGCGGCTACACCTTC